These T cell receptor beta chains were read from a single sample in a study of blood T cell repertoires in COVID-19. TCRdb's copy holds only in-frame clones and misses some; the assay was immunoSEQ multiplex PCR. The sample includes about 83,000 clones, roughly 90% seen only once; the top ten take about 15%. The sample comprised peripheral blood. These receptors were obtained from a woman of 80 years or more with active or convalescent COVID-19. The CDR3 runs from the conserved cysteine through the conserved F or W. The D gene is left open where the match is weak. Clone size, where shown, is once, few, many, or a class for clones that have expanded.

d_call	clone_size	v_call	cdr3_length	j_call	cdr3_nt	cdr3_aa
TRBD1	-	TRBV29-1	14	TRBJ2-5	TGCAGCTCCCGCCGGACAGGGGTCCAAGAGACCCAGTACTTC	CSSRRTGVQETQYF
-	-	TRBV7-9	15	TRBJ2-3	TGTGCCAGCAGCTCGGACAGCCGACGGCCAGATACGCAGTATTTT	CASSSDSRRPDTQYF
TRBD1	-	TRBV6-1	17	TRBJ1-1	TGTGCCAGCAGTGAATCCGGGCAGGGGGCGAAGTTAGCTGAAGCTTTCTTT	CASSESGQGAKLAEAFF
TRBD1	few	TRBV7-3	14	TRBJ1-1	TGTGCCAGCAGCTTGGGACAGGGGAGGACTGAAGCTTTCTTT	CASSLGQGRTEAFF
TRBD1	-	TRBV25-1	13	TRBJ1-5	TGTGCCAGCTGTTGGACAGGGAGGCAGCCCCAGCATTTT	CASCWTGRQPQHF
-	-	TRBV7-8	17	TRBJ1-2	TGTGCCAGCAGCTCACAACGTACAAAAAGTCTTAACTATGGCTACACCTTC	CASSSQRTKSLNYGYTF
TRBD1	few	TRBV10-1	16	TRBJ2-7	TGCGCCAGCAGTGAGTCGGCAGGGGGTCCCAATTACGAGCAGTACTTC	CASSESAGGPNYEQYF
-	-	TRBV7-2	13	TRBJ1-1	TGTGCCAGCGTCGATCGGGGGAACACTGAAGCTTTCTTT	CASVDRGNTEAFF
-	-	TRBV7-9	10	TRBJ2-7	TGTGCCAGCAGTTCCAACGAGCAGTACTTC	CASSSNEQYF
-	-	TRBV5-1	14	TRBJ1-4	TGCGCCAGCAGCCTAGGGAGTAGTAATGAAAAACTGTTTTTT	CASSLGSSNEKLFF
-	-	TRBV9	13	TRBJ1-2	TGTGCCAGCAGCTACAAAACAGGCTATGGCTACACCTTC	CASSYKTGYGYTF
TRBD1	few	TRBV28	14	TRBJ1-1	TGTGCCAGCAGTTTAGGCTTATGGGGACAGCAAGCTTTCTTT	CASSLGLWGQQAFF
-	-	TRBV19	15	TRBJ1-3	TGTGCCAGTAGTATTCCCGGGGTCTCTGGAAACACCATATATTTT	CASSIPGVSGNTIYF
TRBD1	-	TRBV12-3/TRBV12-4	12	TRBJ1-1	TGTGCCAGCAGGCCGGGACAGGGGGAGGCTTTCTTT	CASRPGQGEAFF
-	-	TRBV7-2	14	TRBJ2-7	TGTGCCAGCACCCCGTCGGGGAGCTCCTACGAGCAGTACTTC	CASTPSGSSYEQYF
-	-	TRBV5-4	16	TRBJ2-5	TGTGCCAGCAGCTTGGTCCCCGGGGGGCCCGGGGAGACCCAGTACTTC	CASSLVPGGPGETQYF
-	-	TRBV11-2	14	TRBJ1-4	TGTGCCAGCAACCCGTCGGGGGTGGGGGAAAAACTGTTTTTT	CASNPSGVGEKLFF
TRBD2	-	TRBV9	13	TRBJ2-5	TGTGCCAGCAGTAGCGGGGGGGTCGAGACCCAGTACTTC	CASSSGGVETQYF
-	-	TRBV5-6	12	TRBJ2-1	TGTGCCAGCAGCTTTCGGTACAATGAGCAGTTCTTC	CASSFRYNEQFF